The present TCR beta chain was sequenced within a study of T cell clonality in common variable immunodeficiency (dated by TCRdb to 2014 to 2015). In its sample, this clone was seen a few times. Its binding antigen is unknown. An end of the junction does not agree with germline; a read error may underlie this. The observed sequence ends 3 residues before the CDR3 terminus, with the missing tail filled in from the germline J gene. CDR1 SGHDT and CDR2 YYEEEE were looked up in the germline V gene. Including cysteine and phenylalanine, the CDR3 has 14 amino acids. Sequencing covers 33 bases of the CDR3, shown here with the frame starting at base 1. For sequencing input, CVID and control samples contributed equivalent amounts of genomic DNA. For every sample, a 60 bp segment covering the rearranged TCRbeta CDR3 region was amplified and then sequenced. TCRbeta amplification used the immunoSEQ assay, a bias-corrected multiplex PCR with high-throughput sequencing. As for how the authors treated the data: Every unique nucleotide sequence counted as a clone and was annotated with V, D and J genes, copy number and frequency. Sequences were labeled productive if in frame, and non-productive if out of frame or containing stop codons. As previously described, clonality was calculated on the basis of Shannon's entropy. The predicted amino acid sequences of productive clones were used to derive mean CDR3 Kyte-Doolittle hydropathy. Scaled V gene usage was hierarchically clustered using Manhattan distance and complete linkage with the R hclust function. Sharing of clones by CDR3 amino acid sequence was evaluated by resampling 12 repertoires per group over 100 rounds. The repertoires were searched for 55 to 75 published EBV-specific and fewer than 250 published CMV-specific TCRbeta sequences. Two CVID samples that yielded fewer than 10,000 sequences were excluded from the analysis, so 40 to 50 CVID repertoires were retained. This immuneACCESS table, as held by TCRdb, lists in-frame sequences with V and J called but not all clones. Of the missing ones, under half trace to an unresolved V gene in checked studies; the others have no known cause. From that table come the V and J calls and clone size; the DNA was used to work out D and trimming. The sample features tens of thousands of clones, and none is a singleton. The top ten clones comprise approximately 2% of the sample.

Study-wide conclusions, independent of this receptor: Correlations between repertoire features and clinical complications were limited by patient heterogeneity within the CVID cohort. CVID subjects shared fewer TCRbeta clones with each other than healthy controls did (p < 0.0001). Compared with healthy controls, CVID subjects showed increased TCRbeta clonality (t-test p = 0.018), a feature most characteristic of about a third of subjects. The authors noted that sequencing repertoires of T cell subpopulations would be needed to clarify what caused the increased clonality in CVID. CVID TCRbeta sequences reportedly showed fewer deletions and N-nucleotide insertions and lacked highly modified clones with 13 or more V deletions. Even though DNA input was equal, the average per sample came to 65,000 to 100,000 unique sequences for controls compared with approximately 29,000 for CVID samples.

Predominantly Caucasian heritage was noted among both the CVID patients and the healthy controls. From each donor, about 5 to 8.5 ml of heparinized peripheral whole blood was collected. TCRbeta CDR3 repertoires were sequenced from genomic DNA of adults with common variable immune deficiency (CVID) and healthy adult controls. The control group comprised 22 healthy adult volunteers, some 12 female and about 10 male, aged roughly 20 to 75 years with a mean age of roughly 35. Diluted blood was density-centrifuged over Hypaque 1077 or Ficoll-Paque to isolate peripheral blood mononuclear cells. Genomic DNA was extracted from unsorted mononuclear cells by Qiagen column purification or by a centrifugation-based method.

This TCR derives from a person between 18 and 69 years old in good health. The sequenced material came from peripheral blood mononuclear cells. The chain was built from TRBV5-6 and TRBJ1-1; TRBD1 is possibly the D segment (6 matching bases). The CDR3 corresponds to CARSSNRVVPEAFF. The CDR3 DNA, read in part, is TGTGCCCGCAGCTCCAACAGGGTTGTCCCTGAA.